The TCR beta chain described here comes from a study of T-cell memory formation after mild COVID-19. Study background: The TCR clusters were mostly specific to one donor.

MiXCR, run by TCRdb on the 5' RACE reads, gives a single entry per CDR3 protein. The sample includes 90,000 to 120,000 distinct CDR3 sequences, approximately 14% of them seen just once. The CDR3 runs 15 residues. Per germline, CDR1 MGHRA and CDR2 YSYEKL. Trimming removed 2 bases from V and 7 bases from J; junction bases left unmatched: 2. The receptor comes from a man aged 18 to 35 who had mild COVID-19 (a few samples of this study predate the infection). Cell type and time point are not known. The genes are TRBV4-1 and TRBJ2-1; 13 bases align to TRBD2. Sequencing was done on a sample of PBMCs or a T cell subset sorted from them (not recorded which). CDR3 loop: CASSQRLAGGNEQFF. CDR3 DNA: TGCGCCAGCAGCCAACGACTAGCGGGGGGAAATGAGCAGTTCTTC.